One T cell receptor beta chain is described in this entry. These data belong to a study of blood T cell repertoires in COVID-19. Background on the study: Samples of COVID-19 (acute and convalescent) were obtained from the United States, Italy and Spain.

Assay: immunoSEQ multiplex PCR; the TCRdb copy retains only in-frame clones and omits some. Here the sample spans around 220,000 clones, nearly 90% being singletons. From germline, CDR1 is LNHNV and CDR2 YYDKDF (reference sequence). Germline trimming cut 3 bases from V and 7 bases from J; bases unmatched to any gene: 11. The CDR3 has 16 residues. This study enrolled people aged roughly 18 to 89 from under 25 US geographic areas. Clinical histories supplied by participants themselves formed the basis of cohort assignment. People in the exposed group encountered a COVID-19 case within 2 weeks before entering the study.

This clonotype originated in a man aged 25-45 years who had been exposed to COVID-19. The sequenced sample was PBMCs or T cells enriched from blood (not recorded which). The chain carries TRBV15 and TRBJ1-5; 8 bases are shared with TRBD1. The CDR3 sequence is CATSSQDRVGRQPQHF. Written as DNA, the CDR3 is TGTGCCACCAGCAGTCAGGACAGGGTTGGAAGGCAGCCCCAGCATTTT.